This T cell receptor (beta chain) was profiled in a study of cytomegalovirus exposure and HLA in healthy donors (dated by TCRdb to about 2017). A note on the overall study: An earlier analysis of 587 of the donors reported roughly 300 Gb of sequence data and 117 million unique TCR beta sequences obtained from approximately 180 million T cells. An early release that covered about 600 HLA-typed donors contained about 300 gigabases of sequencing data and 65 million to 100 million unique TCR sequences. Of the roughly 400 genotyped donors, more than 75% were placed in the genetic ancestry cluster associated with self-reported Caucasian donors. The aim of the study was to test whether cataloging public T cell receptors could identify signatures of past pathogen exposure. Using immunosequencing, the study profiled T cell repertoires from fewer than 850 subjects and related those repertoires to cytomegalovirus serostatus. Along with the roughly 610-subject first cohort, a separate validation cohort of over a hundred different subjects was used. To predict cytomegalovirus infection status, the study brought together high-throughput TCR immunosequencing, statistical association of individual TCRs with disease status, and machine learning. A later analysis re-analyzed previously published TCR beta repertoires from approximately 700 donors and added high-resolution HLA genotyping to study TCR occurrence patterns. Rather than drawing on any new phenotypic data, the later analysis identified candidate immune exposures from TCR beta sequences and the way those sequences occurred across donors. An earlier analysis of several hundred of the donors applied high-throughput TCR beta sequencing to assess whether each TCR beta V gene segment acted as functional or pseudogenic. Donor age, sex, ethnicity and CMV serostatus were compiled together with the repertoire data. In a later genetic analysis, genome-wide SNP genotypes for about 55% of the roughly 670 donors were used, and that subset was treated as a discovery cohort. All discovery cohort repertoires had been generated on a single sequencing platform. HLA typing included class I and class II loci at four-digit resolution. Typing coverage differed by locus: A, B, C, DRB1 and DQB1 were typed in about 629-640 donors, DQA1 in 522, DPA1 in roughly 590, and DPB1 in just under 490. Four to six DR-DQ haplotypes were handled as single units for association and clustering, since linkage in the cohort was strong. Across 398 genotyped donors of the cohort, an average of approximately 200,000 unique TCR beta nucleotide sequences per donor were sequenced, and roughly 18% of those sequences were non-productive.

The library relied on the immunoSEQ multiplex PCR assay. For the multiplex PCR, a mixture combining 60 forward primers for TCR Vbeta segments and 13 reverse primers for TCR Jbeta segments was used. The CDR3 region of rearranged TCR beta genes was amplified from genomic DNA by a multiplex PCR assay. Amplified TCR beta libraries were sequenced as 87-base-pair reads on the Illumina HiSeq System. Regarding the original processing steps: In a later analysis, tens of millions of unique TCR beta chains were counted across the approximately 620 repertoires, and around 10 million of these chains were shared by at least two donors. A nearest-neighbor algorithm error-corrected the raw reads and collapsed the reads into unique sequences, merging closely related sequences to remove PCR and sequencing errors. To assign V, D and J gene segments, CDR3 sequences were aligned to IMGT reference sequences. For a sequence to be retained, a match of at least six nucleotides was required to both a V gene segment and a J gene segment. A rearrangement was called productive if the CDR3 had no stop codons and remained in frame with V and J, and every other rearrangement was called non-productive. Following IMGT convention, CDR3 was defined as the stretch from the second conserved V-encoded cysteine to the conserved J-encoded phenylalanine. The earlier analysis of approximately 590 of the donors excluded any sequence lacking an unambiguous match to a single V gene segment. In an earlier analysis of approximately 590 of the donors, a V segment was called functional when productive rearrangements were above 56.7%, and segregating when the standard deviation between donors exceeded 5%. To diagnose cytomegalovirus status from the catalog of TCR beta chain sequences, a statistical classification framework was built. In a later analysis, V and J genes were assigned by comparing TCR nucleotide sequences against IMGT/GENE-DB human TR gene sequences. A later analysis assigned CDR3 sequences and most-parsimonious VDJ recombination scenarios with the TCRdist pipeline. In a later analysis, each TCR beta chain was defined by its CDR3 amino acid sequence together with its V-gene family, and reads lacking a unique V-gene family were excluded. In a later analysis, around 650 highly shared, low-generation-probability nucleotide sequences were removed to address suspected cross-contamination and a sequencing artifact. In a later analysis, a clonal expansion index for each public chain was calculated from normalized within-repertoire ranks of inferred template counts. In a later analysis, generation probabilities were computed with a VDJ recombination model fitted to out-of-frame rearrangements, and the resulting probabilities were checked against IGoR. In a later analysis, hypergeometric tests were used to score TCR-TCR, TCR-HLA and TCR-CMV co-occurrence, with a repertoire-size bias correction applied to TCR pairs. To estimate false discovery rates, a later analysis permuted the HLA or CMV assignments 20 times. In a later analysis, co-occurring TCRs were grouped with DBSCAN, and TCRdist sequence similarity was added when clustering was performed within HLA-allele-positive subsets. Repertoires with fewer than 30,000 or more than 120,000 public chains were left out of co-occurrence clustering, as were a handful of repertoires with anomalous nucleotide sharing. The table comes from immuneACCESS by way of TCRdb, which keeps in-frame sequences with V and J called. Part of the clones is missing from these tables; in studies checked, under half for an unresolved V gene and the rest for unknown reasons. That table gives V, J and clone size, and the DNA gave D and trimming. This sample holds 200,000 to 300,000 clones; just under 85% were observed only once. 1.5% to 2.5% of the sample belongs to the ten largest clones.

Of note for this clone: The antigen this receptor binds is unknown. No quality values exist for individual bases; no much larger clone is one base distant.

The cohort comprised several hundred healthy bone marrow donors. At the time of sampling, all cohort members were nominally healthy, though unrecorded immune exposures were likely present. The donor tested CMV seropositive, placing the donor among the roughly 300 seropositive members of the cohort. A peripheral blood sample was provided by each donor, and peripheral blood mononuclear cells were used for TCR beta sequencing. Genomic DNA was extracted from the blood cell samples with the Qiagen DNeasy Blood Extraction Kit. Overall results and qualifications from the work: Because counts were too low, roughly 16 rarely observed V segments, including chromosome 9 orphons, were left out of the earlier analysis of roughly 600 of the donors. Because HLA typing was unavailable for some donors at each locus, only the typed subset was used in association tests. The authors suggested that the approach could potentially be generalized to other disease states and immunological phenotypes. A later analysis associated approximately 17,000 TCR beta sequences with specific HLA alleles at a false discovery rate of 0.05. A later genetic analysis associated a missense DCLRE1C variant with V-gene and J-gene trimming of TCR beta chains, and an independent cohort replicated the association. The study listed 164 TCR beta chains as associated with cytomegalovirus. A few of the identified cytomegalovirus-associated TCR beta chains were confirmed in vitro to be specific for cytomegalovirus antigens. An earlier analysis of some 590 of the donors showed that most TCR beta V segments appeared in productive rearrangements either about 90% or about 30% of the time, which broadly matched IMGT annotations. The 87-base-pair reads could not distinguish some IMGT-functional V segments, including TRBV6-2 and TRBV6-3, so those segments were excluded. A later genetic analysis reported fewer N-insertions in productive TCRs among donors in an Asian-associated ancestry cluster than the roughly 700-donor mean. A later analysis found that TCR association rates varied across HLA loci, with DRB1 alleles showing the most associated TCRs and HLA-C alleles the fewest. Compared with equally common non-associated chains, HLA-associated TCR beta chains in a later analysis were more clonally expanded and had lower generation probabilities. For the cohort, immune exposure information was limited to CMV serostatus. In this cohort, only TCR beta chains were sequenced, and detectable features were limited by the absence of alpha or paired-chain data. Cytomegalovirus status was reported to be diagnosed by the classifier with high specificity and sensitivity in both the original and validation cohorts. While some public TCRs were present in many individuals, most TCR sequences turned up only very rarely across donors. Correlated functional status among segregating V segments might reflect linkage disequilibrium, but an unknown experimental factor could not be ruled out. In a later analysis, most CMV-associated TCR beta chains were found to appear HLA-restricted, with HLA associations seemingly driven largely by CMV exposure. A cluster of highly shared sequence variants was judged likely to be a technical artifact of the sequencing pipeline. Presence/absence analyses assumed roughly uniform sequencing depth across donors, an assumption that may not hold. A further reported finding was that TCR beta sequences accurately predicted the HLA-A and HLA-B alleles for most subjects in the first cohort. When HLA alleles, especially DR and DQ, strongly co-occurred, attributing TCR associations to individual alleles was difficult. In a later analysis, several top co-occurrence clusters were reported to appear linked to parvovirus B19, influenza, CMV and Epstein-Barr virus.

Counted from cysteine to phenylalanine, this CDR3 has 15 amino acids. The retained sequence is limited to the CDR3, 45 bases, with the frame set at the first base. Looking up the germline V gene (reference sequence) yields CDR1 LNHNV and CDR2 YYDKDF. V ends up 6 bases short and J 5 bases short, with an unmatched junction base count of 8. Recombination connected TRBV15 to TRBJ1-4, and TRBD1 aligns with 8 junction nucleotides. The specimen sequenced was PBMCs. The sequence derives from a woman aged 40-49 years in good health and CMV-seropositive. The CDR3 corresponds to CATRLAGTGNEKLFF. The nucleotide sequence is TGTGCCACCAGGCTAGCGGGGACAGGAAATGAAAAACTGTTTTTT.